This entry lists 11 T cell receptor beta chains sequenced from one sample in a study of response to subunit inactivated influenza vaccine. TCRdb recomputed calls from the RT-PCR reads with MiXCR, one row per CDR3 protein. This table has 430,000 or so distinct CDR3 sequences, around 9.9% appearing once. The sequencing here drew on PBMCs from blood, taken about 6 weeks after vaccination. The receptors shown here come from a man in his forties or fifties who received an inactivated influenza vaccine.

The J gene is TRBJ2-1, the V gene TRBV29-1, with TRBD1 identical over 7 bases. Germline V lookup: CDR1 SQVTM, CDR2 ANQGSEA. The CDR3 covers 15 residues. Germline trimming cut 5 bases from V and 7 bases from J; bases unmatched to any gene: 14. The chain's CDR3 is CSVLWDSDRKNEQFF. The CDR3 bases are TGCAGCGTTTTATGGGACAGTGACCGGAAGAATGAGCAGTTCTTC.

The gene calls are TRBV12-3 or TRBV12-4 and TRBJ2-1, with a possible D match to TRBD2 (6 bases). The CDR3 spans 15 residues. Trimming removed 6 bases at V and 2 bases at J, with 14 bases between. The CDR3, as DNA: TGTGCCAGCAGGAGTGGCTGGACTACCTACAATGAGCAGTTCTTC. Protein product: CASRSGWTTYNEQFF.

The J gene is TRBJ2-5, the V gene TRBV12-3 or TRBV12-4, with 8 positions matching TRBD1. V trimming: 6 bases; J trimming: 2 bases; junction bases outside the gene matches: 8. The CDR3 is 15 residues long. The CDR3 bases are TGTGCCAGCAGGCGTGGGACAGGAATACAAGAGACCCAGTACTTC. Encoded protein: CASRRGTGIQETQYF.

The chain uses TRBV7-2 and TRBJ1-4; a weak D match, TRBD1 (6 bases). The germline gives CDR1 SGHTA, CDR2 FQGNSA. V was shortened by 3 bases and J by 6 bases, with 14 bases between the two germline ends. There are 15 residues in the CDR3. In DNA, the CDR3 is TGTGCCAGCAGCTTCACAGGGCCTAGCTATGAAAAACTGTTTTTT. It encodes CASSFTGPSYEKLFF.

This clonotype was seen a few times. The CDR3 nucleotides are TGTGCCAGCAGTCTAGTTCTCCTAGCGCCAGATACGCAGTATTTT. Translated, it gives CASSLVLLAPDTQYF. The chain joins TRBV11-2 to TRBJ2-3; D might be TRBD2 (6 bases). CDR3 length: 15 amino acids. The germline gives CDR1 SGHAT, CDR2 FQNNGV. Trimming pared 6 bases from V and 4 bases from J, leaving 17 bases between.

V and J are TRBV28 and TRBJ2-5, with 9 bases lining up with TRBD1. The CDR3 runs 14 residues. CDR1 is MDHEN and CDR2 is SYDVKM in the germline V gene. V dropped 4 bases and J dropped 6; count of bases not matched to a gene: 6. CDR3 bases: TGTGCCAGCAGTTACGGACAGGGGCTGAAGACCCAGTACTTC. Translating gives CASSYGQGLKTQYF.

This clonotype was detected a few times. The V and J genes are TRBV15 and TRBJ2-1, with 7 positions matching TRBD2. V lost 8 bases to trimming and J lost 3 bases; unmatched junction nucleotides: 7. Germline V gives CDR1 LNHNV, CDR2 YYDKDF (reference sequence). CDR3 length: 14 residues. The CDR3 DNA reads TGTGCCACCGCTGCATGGGGGGGCTACAATGAGCAGTTCTTC. Residues: CATAAWGGYNEQFF.

The chain joins TRBV28 to TRBJ2-6, with D unclear. CDR3 length: 15 amino acids. Trimming stripped 6 bases from V and 0 bases from J, with 9 bases between. CDR1 and CDR2 (germline): MDHEN, SYDVKM. The CDR3 sequence: CASSFRPSGANVLTF. The DNA of the CDR3 is TGTGCCAGCAGCTTTCGACCCTCTGGGGCCAACGTCCTGACTTTC.

The CDR3 DNA follows: TGTGCCAGCAGTTCCAACCCTCTGGGGGGCTACGAGCAGTACTTC. This codes for CASSSNPLGGYEQYF. V usage is TRBV28 and J usage is TRBJ2-7; D might be TRBD2 (6 bases). Germline values: CDR1 MDHEN, CDR2 SYDVKM. Trimming took off 4 bases at V and 3 bases at J, with 16 bases between the two ends. The CDR3 has 15 amino acids. Looking up the rest from reference TRBV28 and TRBJ2-7 gives the full variable domain: DVKVTQSSRYLVKRTGEKVFLECVQDMDHENMFWYRQDPGLGLRLIYFSYDVKMKEKGDIPEGYSVSREKKERFSLILESASTNQTSMYLCASSSNPLGGYEQYFGPGTRLTVT.

This clonotype was observed at least ten times. An end of the junction does not agree with germline; a read error may underlie this. The chain recombines TRBV7-7 with TRBJ2-2; D might be TRBD1 (5 bases). This CDR3 contains 14 residues. The germline CDR1 and CDR2 sequences are SSHAT and FNYEAQ (reference sequence). The CDR3 DNA is TGTGCTAGCAGCTACGGACAAAACACCGGGGAGCTGTTTTTT. Amino acid sequence: CASSYGQNTGELFF. Drawing the rest from reference TRBV7-7 and TRBJ2-2, the complete variable domain is GAGVSQSPRYKVTKRGQDVTLRCDPISSHATLYWYQQALGQGPEFLTYFNYEAQPDKSGLPSDRFSAERPEGSISTLTIQRTEQRDSAMYRCASSYGQNTGELFFGEGSRLTVL.

This clonotype was observed at least ten times. This chain joins TRBV20-1 and TRBJ1-5; D ambiguous. Trimming removed 0 bases from V and 12 bases from J, with 18 bases in between. The germline V gene has CDR1 DFQATT and CDR2 SNEGSKA (reference sequence). The CDR3 sequence is 14 residues long. In DNA form, the CDR3 reads TGCAGTGCTAGAGATCGGACTCCTCCTGGGCTCCAGCATTTT. This encodes CSARDRTPPGLQHF.